A single sample gave rise to the 20 T cell receptor beta chains below, sequenced in a study of CD8 T cells in ankylosing spondylitis. TCRdb called the 5' RACE reads again in MiXCR, with one record for every CDR3 protein. Of approximately 300,000 distinct CDR3 sequences in the sample, less than 25% are singletons; the top ten hold 3.5%. The sample taken for sequencing was blood, either unsorted or a sorted T cell fraction (not recorded which). These receptors originate from a female donor with ankylosing spondylitis or in good health (not recorded which).

This clonotype was counted many times. This chain links TRBV29-1 with TRBJ2-7; 8 bases map to TRBD2. The germline gives CDR1 SQVTM, CDR2 ANQGSEA. V lost 5 bases, J lost 3 bases, and 9 bases stayed unmatched. The CDR3 is 14 amino acids. Written as DNA, the CDR3 is TGCAGCGTTACACGTATAGCGGGGCACTACGAGCAGTACTTC. Protein: CSVTRIAGHYEQYF.

This clonotype was found many times. The chain uses TRBV7-2 and TRBJ2-7, with D maybe TRBD1 (5 bases). From germline, CDR1 is SGHTA and CDR2 FQGNSA. CDR3 length: 14 residues. Trimming removed 4 bases at V and 4 bases at J, with 14 bases between. CDR3 amino acids: CASSYQGGRYEQYF. In DNA form, the CDR3 reads TGTGCCAGCAGCTATCAGGGTGGTAGGTACGAGCAGTACTTC.

This clonotype was seen a handful of times. The V gene is TRBV10-3, the J gene TRBJ2-3; 11 nucleotides match TRBD1. CDR1 and CDR2 (germline): ENHRY, SYGVKD. Germline trimming cut 5 bases from V and 3 bases from J; bases unmatched to any gene: 4. The CDR3 runs 15 residues. Here the CDR3 DNA reads TGTGCCATCAGTACCGGGACAGGGGGTACAGATACGCAGTATTTT. This codes for CAISTGTGGTDTQYF.

CDR3 sequence (DNA): TGTGCCAGCTCACCGGAGTTGGAGTTGAGGGATACGCAGTATTTT. It specifies CASSPELELRDTQYF. The chain recombines TRBV18 with TRBJ2-3; D ambiguous. V lost 3 bases and J lost 6, with 16 bases in between. The CDR3 is 15 residues long. Looked up from germline, CDR1 is KGHSH and CDR2 is LQKENI.

This sequence joins TRBV6-5 and TRBJ2-3; 14 positions agree with TRBD2. The CDR3 consists of 15 residues. Per germline, CDR1 MNHEY and CDR2 SVGAGI. Trimming removed 5 bases from V and 7 bases from J; junction bases left unmatched: 5. The CDR3 protein is CASSRGLAGANTQYF. CDR3 DNA: TGTGCCAGCAGTAGGGGACTAGCGGGGGCCAATACGCAGTATTTT.

Ten or more counts support this clonotype. This chain links TRBV19 with TRBJ2-1; unclear D gene. Germline CDR1 is LNHDA and CDR2 is SQIVND (reference sequence). This CDR3 region has 14 residues. V lost 3 bases to trimming and J lost 8 bases, with 14 bases between them. The CDR3 is CASSIQASADEQFF. In nucleotides, the CDR3 is TGTGCCAGTAGTATCCAAGCCTCTGCCGATGAGCAGTTCTTC. The variable domain in full, completed from reference TRBV19 and TRBJ2-1, reads DGGITQSPKYLFRKEGQNVTLSCEQNLNHDAMYWYRQDPGQGLRLIYYSQIVNDFQKGDIAEGYSVSREKKESFPLTVTSAQKNPTAFYLCASSIQASADEQFFGPGTRLTVL.

This chain joins TRBV12-3 or TRBV12-4 and TRBJ2-1, with unresolved D. The CDR3 is 14 residues long. The V gene lost 2 bases and the J gene lost 6 bases, with 11 bases spanning the gap. Written as DNA, the CDR3 is TGTGCCAGCAGTTTAAAAGGTGGAAGCAATGAGCAGTTCTTC. The encoded protein is CASSLKGGSNEQFF.

V usage is TRBV28 and J usage is TRBJ1-1; tentatively, D is TRBD1 (5 bases). Germline lookup yields CDR1 MDHEN and CDR2 SYDVKM. The CDR3 length is 14 residues. V gave up 2 bases and J gave up 3 bases, with 10 bases separating them. The CDR3 reads CASSLPGKYTEAFF. CDR3 coding DNA: TGTGCCAGCAGTTTACCAGGGAAGTACACTGAAGCTTTCTTT.

CDR3 sequence: CASSHLRQGAYEQYF. In DNA form, the CDR3 reads TGCGCCAGCAGCCACCTTCGACAGGGAGCCTACGAGCAGTACTTC. The rearrangement joins TRBV4-3 to TRBJ2-7; TRBD1 matches at 7 bases. Trimming removed 3 bases from V and 2 bases from J; junction bases left unmatched: 7. The CDR3 covers 15 residues. Germline V gene sequence: CDR1 LGHNA, CDR2 YSLEER.

In this sample, this clonotype turned up many times. The rearrangement links TRBV29-1 to TRBJ2-2; D is ambiguous. This CDR3 region has 13 residues. V was trimmed by 4 bases and J by 8 bases, leaving 14 bases between them. The germline V gene encodes CDR1 SQVTM and CDR2 ANQGSEA. This CDR3 is CSVVGSLGGELFF. The CDR3 coding sequence is TGCAGCGTTGTGGGGTCCCTTGGGGGGGAGCTGTTTTTT.

The chain uses TRBV4-3 and TRBJ1-3; D gene ambiguous. V gave up 3 bases and J gave up 0 bases, with 12 bases separating them. The CDR3 has 16 amino acids. CDR1 and CDR2 from the germline V gene are LGHNA and YSLEER. The CDR3 loop reads CASSQEPARSGNTIYF. CDR3 nucleotides: TGCGCCAGCAGCCAGGAACCCGCGCGCTCTGGAAACACCATATATTTT.

CDR3: CASSESGVGYTF. The CDR3 region has the DNA TGTGCCAGCAGTGAATCAGGAGTCGGCTACACCTTC. The chain employs TRBV25-1 and TRBJ1-2; D is ambiguous. CDR1 MGHDK and CDR2 SYGVNS come from the germline V gene. V lost 1 base and J lost 8, with 8 bases in between. This CDR3 has 12 amino acids.

This clonotype appeared many times. The chain is built from TRBV20-1 and TRBJ2-2; 10 bases line up with TRBD1. CDR1 and CDR2 from the germline V gene are DFQATT and SNEGSKA (reference sequence). The CDR3 covers 15 residues. With 3 bases clipped from V and 7 bases from J, the junction kept 8 bases outside the gene matches. The DNA of the CDR3 is TGCAGTGCTAGGGGGGACAGGGGTGATCACGGGGAGCTGTTTTTT. It is translated as CSARGDRGDHGELFF.

This clonotype has a count of ten or more. The chain combines TRBV12-3 or TRBV12-4 with TRBJ2-3; TRBD2 is a possible D gene (5 bases). Trimming pared 1 base from V and 2 bases from J, leaving 16 bases between. This CDR3 has 17 residues. In DNA form, the CDR3 reads TGTGCCAGCAGTTTAGAGGCAGGACTCGGAAACACAGATACGCAGTATTTT. Amino acid sequence: CASSLEAGLGNTDTQYF.

The chain links TRBV4-3 to TRBJ1-2; D not certain. With 3 bases removed from V and 2 bases from J, the gap between germline ends came to 4 bases. The CDR3 has 12 amino acids. Germline lookup yields CDR1 LGHNA and CDR2 YSLEER. The CDR3 spells CASSHGNYGYTF. The CDR3 DNA reads as TGCGCCAGCAGCCATGGGAACTATGGCTACACCTTC.

This clonotype was found many times. The rearrangement links TRBV10-3 to TRBJ1-2; no clear D gene. Germline CDR1 reads ENHRY; CDR2 reads SYGVKD. The V and J ends lost 2 bases and 7 bases respectively, with 8 bases between them. The CDR3 spans 12 residues. CDR3: CAISEAGIGYTF. DNA for the CDR3: TGTGCCATCAGTGAGGCGGGAATTGGCTACACCTTC.

DNA of the CDR3: TGCAGTGCCAGTGGACTAGCGGGGAGCTACAATGAGCAGTTCTTC. Protein product: CSASGLAGSYNEQFF. The chain couples TRBV20-1 to TRBJ2-1; 12 nucleotides align to TRBD2. Germline V gives CDR1 DFQATT, CDR2 SNEGSKA (reference sequence). The length of the CDR3 is 15 residues. The ends lost 6 bases at V and 3 bases at J; junction bases unmatched: 6.

The J gene is TRBJ2-1, the V gene TRBV9; 7 bases agree with TRBD2. Trimming took 4 bases from V and 2 from J; bases not matched to a gene: 9. CDR3 length equals 16 residues. Germline V CDR1 and CDR2: SGDLS, YYNGEE. The CDR3 coding sequence is TGTGCCAGCAGCCCCCCCGGGGGAGGGCCCTACAATGAGCAGTTCTTC. Its protein is CASSPPGGGPYNEQFF.

This chain links TRBV10-3 with TRBJ2-1, with TRBD2 matching 14 bases. Germline loops: CDR1 ENHRY, CDR2 SYGVKD. The CDR3 extends over 19 amino acids. V shed 0 bases, J shed 4 bases, and the junction held 8 bases outside the gene matches. In DNA, the CDR3 is TGTGCCATCAGTGAGTCGACGGGACTAGCGGGAGTAGGGTACAATGAGCAGTTCTTC. Translation gives CAISESTGLAGVGYNEQFF.

A few counts support this clonotype. The J gene is TRBJ2-5, the V gene TRBV20-1, with 10 bases identical to TRBD2. V lost 0 bases and J lost 4; bases outside the gene matches: 8. CDR1 DFQATT and CDR2 SNEGSKA come from the germline V gene (reference sequence). The CDR3 runs to 16 residues. CDR3 DNA sequence: TGCAGTGCTAGAGACGGGAGCGGGAGGGTGGGAGAGACCCAGTACTTC. Protein sequence: CSARDGSGRVGETQYF.